This is a list of T cell receptor beta chains from one sample in a study of regulatory T cells in long-lasting Graves disease. One entry per CDR3 protein results from TCRdb running MiXCR on the multiplex PCR reads. The profile shows roughly 700,000 distinct CDR3 sequences, approximately 29% of them singletons. The material sequenced was peripheral blood mononuclear cells (PBMCs), taken when the disease was refractory, from a patient treated with antithyroid drugs. All receptors come from a female donor with Graves disease. Each CDR3 is given with its conserved first and last residue. The order of the fields is D gene, J gene, V gene, clone size, CDR3 DNA, CDR3 protein. D genes are given only for firm matches. The size field is filled for only some rows; it gives once, few, many or a size class.

D: .; J: TRBJ1-6; V: TRBV11-2; size: many; DNA: TGTGCCAGCAGCTCCCGCTTGGCAGGGGCCAGTTCACCCCTCCACTTT; CDR3: CASSSRLAGASSPLHF
D: TRBD1; J: TRBJ1-2; V: TRBV7-9; size: few; DNA: TGTGCCAGCAGCTTAGGGGAGACAGGGGGCACCTATGGCTACACCTTC; CDR3: CASSLGETGGTYGYTF
D: .; J: TRBJ1-1; V: TRBV7-9; size: .; DNA: TGTGCCAGCAGCTTTATAGGGCCAACTGAAGCTTTCTTT; CDR3: CASSFIGPTEAFF
D: TRBD1; J: TRBJ2-5; V: TRBV28; size: many; DNA: TGTGCCAGCAGTCCTACCGGGACAGGGGTACAAGAGACCCAGTACTTC; CDR3: CASSPTGTGVQETQYF
D: TRBD1; J: TRBJ1-1; V: TRBV19; size: .; DNA: TGTGCCAGTAGTACGTCGACAGGGTTCGCCACTGAAGCTTTCTTT; CDR3: CASSTSTGFATEAFF
D: .; J: TRBJ2-7; V: TRBV12-5; size: .; DNA: TGTGCTAGTGGTTTTGACACGAGCTACGAGCAGTACTTC; CDR3: CASGFDTSYEQYF
D: TRBD1; J: TRBJ2-2; V: TRBV5-1; size: .; DNA: TGCGCCAGCAGCGTAAGGACAGGGGCCGGCACCGGGGAGCTGTTTTTT; CDR3: CASSVRTGAGTGELFF
D: TRBD1; J: TRBJ2-2; V: TRBV29-1; size: .; DNA: TGCAGCGTCGCAACCCGGGACAGGGCCACCGGGGAGCTGTTTTTT; CDR3: CSVATRDRATGELFF
D: TRBD2; J: TRBJ2-5; V: TRBV10-1; size: .; DNA: TGCGCCAGCAGTGAGAGCGGGAGTGAGACCCAGTACTTC; CDR3: CASSESGSETQYF
D: TRBD1; J: TRBJ1-2; V: TRBV29-1; size: .; DNA: TGCAGCGCCCGGGGGACAGGGAATGGCTACACCTTC; CDR3: CSARGTGNGYTF
D: .; J: TRBJ2-2; V: TRBV19; size: .; DNA: TGTGCCAGTAGTATCCGAGGTTCCTTCAACACCGGGGAGCTGTTTTTT; CDR3: CASSIRGSFNTGELFF
D: TRBD2; J: TRBJ2-7; V: TRBV7-9; size: .; DNA: TGTGCCAGCAGCCCGCCGGGAGGGACCGTTCCCTACGAGCAGTACTTC; CDR3: CASSPPGGTVPYEQYF
D: .; J: TRBJ1-2; V: TRBV20-1; size: .; DNA: TGCAGTGCTGTTCTCGCTGACCGTAACTATGGCTACACCTTC; CDR3: CSAVLADRNYGYTF
D: .; J: TRBJ1-2; V: TRBV10-3; size: few; DNA: TGTGCCACGGCTAAAGAGGGGGATGGCTACACCTTC; CDR3: CATAKEGDGYTF
D: TRBD1; J: TRBJ2-3; V: TRBV12-3/TRBV12-4; size: .; DNA: TGTGCCAGCAGTACCGGACAGGGAACCTTCACAGATACGCAGTATTTT; CDR3: CASSTGQGTFTDTQYF
D: .; J: TRBJ1-2; V: TRBV20-1; size: many; DNA: TGCAGTGCTCTAGGGACGGAAGGCTACACCTTC; CDR3: CSALGTEGYTF
D: TRBD1; J: TRBJ2-7; V: TRBV19; size: .; DNA: TGTGCCACCACGACAGGGGGCTTTTCCTACGAGCAGTACTTC; CDR3: CATTTGGFSYEQYF
D: .; J: TRBJ1-2; V: TRBV11-2; size: many; DNA: TGTGCCAGCAGCCCGCCGGACAGCCTCCGGGGCTACACCTTC; CDR3: CASSPPDSLRGYTF
D: .; J: TRBJ1-1; V: TRBV19; size: .; DNA: TGTGCCAGTATCCAAAACGGGGGTTGGGAAGCTTTCTTT; CDR3: CASIQNGGWEAFF
D: .; J: TRBJ1-3; V: TRBV29-1; size: .; DNA: TGCAGCGGTGTGTATGGAAACACCATATATTTT; CDR3: CSGVYGNTIYF
D: .; J: TRBJ1-6; V: TRBV11-2; size: .; DNA: TGTGCCAGCAGCCCAAAGGGGCATTCCGCCTCCTATAATTCACCCCTCCACTTT; CDR3: CASSPKGHSASYNSPLHF
D: .; J: TRBJ1-4; V: TRBV28; size: .; DNA: TGTGCCAGCAGCCCCTCAAGTCAGGGGACTGAAAAACTGTTTTTT; CDR3: CASSPSSQGTEKLFF